Below, 31 T cell receptor beta chains from the same sample are listed, as sequenced in a study of molecular identifiers for immune sequencing clone quantification. TCRdb itself ran the PCR reads through MiXCR, one entry per CDR3 protein. The sample contains more than 250,000 distinct CDR3 sequences, about 22% of which appear only once. Specimen: naive CD8+ T cells from blood, with Jurkat cell RNA spiked in. Indicated subset: FACS-sorted CD8+CD4-CCR7+CD45RA+ naive T cells. Source of these receptors: a human donor in good health. Some libraries in this study had Jurkat cell RNA spiked in.

This clonotype was seen ten or more times. CDR3 nucleotide sequence: TGTGCCAGCAGCTTGGTACTAGCCAGCGAGCAGTACTTC. It translates to CASSLVLASEQYF. V gene TRBV5-5 combines with J gene TRBJ2-7; possibly TRBD2 for D (6 bases). The CDR3 runs 13 residues. Germline V gives CDR1 SGHKS, CDR2 YYEKEE (reference sequence). V shed 0 bases and J shed 6 bases, with 10 bases lying between them.

This clonotype was recorded many times. The chain recombines TRBV12-3 or TRBV12-4 with TRBJ1-5, with TRBD1 as a possible D gene (5 bases). There are 15 residues in the CDR3. Trimming shortened V by 1 base and J by 0 bases, and 7 bases separated the two germline ends. CDR3 sequence reads: CASSLGGSSNQPQHF. The CDR3 bases are TGTGCCAGCAGTTTAGGGGGGAGTAGCAATCAGCCCCAGCATTTT.

This clonotype was picked up many times. V is TRBV14 and J is TRBJ1-3; TRBD1 matches 11 bases. After removal of 3 bases from V and 2 bases from J, the junction contained 6 bases not matched to a gene. The CDR3 extends over 17 amino acids. Germline V gives CDR1 SGHDN, CDR2 FVKESK. The CDR3 nucleotides are TGTGCCAGCAGCCACCGGAAGGGACAGGGGGCTGGAAACACCATATATTTT. Residues: CASSHRKGQGAGNTIYF.

This clonotype was counted ten times or more. CDR3 nucleotide sequence: TGTGCCAGCAGCTTAATCTCGGAGAATGGACTGTTTTTT. Amino acid sequence: CASSLISENGLFF. The chain carries TRBV7-9 and TRBJ1-4; D gene unclear. Germline CDR1 is SEHNR and CDR2 is FQNEAQ (reference sequence). Trimming shortened V by 2 bases and J by 13 bases, and 14 bases separated the two germline ends. The CDR3 contains 13 residues. The variable domain in full, with the rest retrieved from reference TRBV7-9 and TRBJ1-4, is DTGVSQNPRHKITKRGQNVTFRCDPISEHNRLYWYRQTLGQGPEFLTYFQNEAQLEKSRLLSDRFSAERPKGSFSTLEIQRTEQGDSAMYLCASSLISENGLFFGSGTQLSVL.

As concerns this clonotype: A much more abundant neighbour one base away suggests this may be a read error. The chain employs TRBV6-6 and TRBJ2-7; a weak D match, TRBD2 (6 bases). The J call may be mistaken, given a closer DNA end match to TRBJ2-1. The germline gives CDR1 MNHNY, CDR2 SVGAGI (reference sequence). The CDR3 loop spans 15 amino acids. CDR3 bases: TGTGCCAGCAGTTACTCACACGACGGGACTTCCGAGCAGTTCTTC. It is translated as CASSYSHDGTSEQFF.

A single count supports this clonotype. The J gene is TRBJ2-2, the V gene TRBV10-3; 12 bases match TRBD2. The CDR3 extends over 17 amino acids. The germline gives CDR1 ENHRY, CDR2 SYGVKD. Trimming removed 2 bases from V and 1 base from J; junction bases left unmatched: 2. The CDR3 sequence: CAISEELAGGNTGELFF. CDR3 nucleotides: TGTGCCATCAGTGAGGAACTAGCGGGAGGGAACACCGGGGAGCTGTTTTTT.

This clonotype occurred a few times. J is TRBJ2-7 and V is TRBV27; weak D call: TRBD1 (6 bases). Trimming removed 4 bases at V and 5 bases at J, with 12 bases between. This CDR3 region has 13 residues. Germline loops: CDR1 MNHEY, CDR2 SMNVEV (reference sequence). CDR3 amino acids: CASSSAGAHEQYF. The CDR3, as DNA: TGTGCCAGCAGTTCGGCAGGGGCCCACGAGCAGTACTTC.

This clonotype was detected ten times or more. This rearrangement joins TRBV5-1 to TRBJ2-7; D is perhaps TRBD1 (5 bases). V was trimmed by 3 bases and J by 1 base, leaving 8 bases between them. There are 13 residues in the CDR3. Germline values: CDR1 SGHRS, CDR2 YFSETQ. The CDR3 DNA follows: TGCGCCAGCAGCTATGGGGCTTCCTACGAGCAGTACTTC. Amino acids: CASSYGASYEQYF.

The chain is built from TRBV27 and TRBJ2-3; 9 bases align to TRBD2. The CDR3 consists of 16 residues. The V and J ends lost 11 bases and 4 bases, in that order; junction bases with no gene match: 16. Germline values: CDR1 MNHEY, CDR2 SMNVEV (reference sequence). CDR3 in amino acids: CAARSWVAGEADTQYF. The DNA for the CDR3 is TGTGCCGCGCGGTCCTGGGTAGCGGGAGAAGCAGATACGCAGTATTTT.

About this clonotype: A much larger clone is a single base away; this may be a read error. The CDR3 sequence is CASSRDSEPTDTQYF. The CDR3 coding sequence is TGCGCCAGCAGCCGAGATTCCGAGCCCACAGATACGCAGTATTTT. The rearrangement links TRBV4-3 to TRBJ2-3, with D uncertain. The germline gives CDR1 LGHNA, CDR2 YSLEER. CDR3 length equals 15 residues. Trimming left V 4 bases short and J 2 bases short, with 13 bases between.

In regard to this clonotype: With a much larger clone just one base away, this may be a read error. The chain is built from TRBV10-3 and TRBJ2-3, with a tentative D call TRBD2 (6 bases). From germline, CDR1 is ENHRY and CDR2 SYGVKD. This CDR3 is built from 13 residues. The CDR3 is CANSELLASTQYF. CDR3 bases: TGTGCCAACAGTGAGCTTCTAGCGAGTACGCAGTATTTT.

This clonotype was recorded many times. The chain is built from TRBV20-1 and TRBJ1-2, with 7 bases lining up with TRBD1. Per the germline V gene, CDR1 is DFQATT and CDR2 is SNEGSKA (reference sequence). V dropped 6 bases and J dropped 4; count of bases not matched to a gene: 8. The CDR3 contains 13 residues. CDR3 sequence (DNA): TGCAGTGCGACCGGGACAGAGGTCTATGGCTACACCTTC. Protein: CSATGTEVYGYTF.

A few counts support this clonotype. The chain carries TRBV6-2 or TRBV6-3 and TRBJ2-5; TRBD1 agrees at 7 bases. Unmatched junction bases numbered 3, after V lost 2 bases and J lost 0 bases. CDR1 and CDR2 from the germline V gene are MNHEY and SVGEGT. The CDR3 length is 15 residues. CDR3 DNA: TGTGCCAGCAGTTACCAGGGGGATGACCAAGAGACCCAGTACTTC. This gives the protein CASSYQGDDQETQYF.

In its sample, this clonotype was seen many times. The chain is built from TRBV7-2 and TRBJ2-1; 9 positions match TRBD2. The junction had 12 bases not matched to a gene; V was cut back by 1 base and J by 8 bases. This CDR3 comprises 17 residues. Germline V gene data show CDR1 as SGHTA and CDR2 as FQGNSA. The CDR3 coding sequence is TGTGCCAGCAGCTTAGAGGGAGCTAGCGGGACGTCCGATGAGCAGTTCTTC. It yields the protein CASSLEGASGTSDEQFF.

In the case of this clonotype: The CDR3 ends on some other residue instead of the conserved phenylalanine or tryptophan, so this is likely a read error. The chain recombines TRBV12-3 or TRBV12-4 with TRBJ2-7; D perhaps matches TRBD1 (6 bases). This CDR3 spans 13 amino acids. Trimming stripped 6 bases from V and 2 bases from J, with 11 bases between. The CDR3 coding sequence is TGTGCCAGCAGAAGGGACACTACCTACGAGCAGTACCTC. Residues: CASRRDTTYEQYL.

V usage is TRBV6-1 and J usage is TRBJ2-3, with a tentative D call TRBD1 (7 bases). There are 16 residues in the CDR3. Germline loops: CDR1 MNHNS, CDR2 SASEGT. V lost 3 bases to trimming and J lost 2 bases, with 15 bases between them. The CDR3 loop reads CASSDFVRGATDTQYF. As DNA, the CDR3 is TGTGCCAGCAGTGACTTCGTCAGGGGGGCCACAGATACGCAGTATTTT.

This clonotype was counted only a few times. This rearrangement joins TRBV29-1 to TRBJ2-2; 10 bases fit TRBD2. The CDR3 is 15 amino acids. V was pared by 2 bases and J by 5 bases, with 5 bases of the junction left unmatched. From germline, CDR1 is SQVTM and CDR2 ANQGSEA. The CDR3 loop is CSVERGAGGTGELFF. CDR3 in DNA: TGCAGCGTTGAACGAGGAGCGGGAGGGACCGGGGAGCTGTTTTTT.

In this sample, this clonotype turned up many times. This chain joins TRBV19 and TRBJ2-7; TRBD2 matches 11 bases. The V and J ends lost 9 bases and 4 bases, in that order; junction bases with no gene match: 8. Germline V gene sequence: CDR1 LNHDA, CDR2 SQIVND (reference sequence). This CDR3 contains 14 residues. In DNA form, the CDR3 reads TGTGCCAGCAACTGGGGACTAGCGGCGTACGAGCAGTACTTC. The encoded protein is CASNWGLAAYEQYF.

This clonotype was observed a few times. The conserved phenylalanine or tryptophan normally closing the CDR3 is absent here, so this likely arose from a read error. The chain has TRBV7-9 and TRBJ1-1; unclear D gene. Germline CDR1 reads SEHNR; CDR2 reads FQNEAQ (reference sequence). V gave up 1 base and J gave up 2 bases, with 11 bases separating them. This CDR3 comprises 15 residues. The CDR3 coding sequence is TGTGCCAGCAGCTTAGTTGGCAGCCTCAACACTGAAGCTTTCTCT. This encodes CASSLVGSLNTEAFS.

This clonotype was observed at least ten times. This sequence joins TRBV20-1 and TRBJ2-7; the match to TRBD2 covers 11 bases. The CDR3 runs 14 residues. Germline-derived CDR1 and CDR2 are DFQATT and SNEGSKA (reference sequence). The trim removed 2 bases at V and 5 bases at J, leaving 5 bases unmatched. The CDR3 bases are TGCAGTGCTAGAAATCTAGCGGGGGGCCACGAGCAGTACTTC. Protein: CSARNLAGGHEQYF.

This clonotype has ten or more counts. The chain recombines TRBV6-5 with TRBJ1-5; 7 bases are shared with TRBD1. The V and J ends lost 5 bases and 1 base, in that order; junction bases with no gene match: 2. Germline CDR1 reads MNHEY; CDR2 reads SVGAGI. The CDR3 length is 14 residues. The CDR3: CASSETGSNQPQHF. CDR3 sequence (DNA): TGTGCCAGCAGTGAGACAGGGAGCAATCAGCCCCAGCATTTT.

This clonotype appeared many times. The rearrangement joins TRBV2 to TRBJ1-2, with 9 positions matching TRBD1. CDR1 SNHLY and CDR2 FYNNEI come from the germline V gene. The CDR3 spans 16 residues. Unmatched junction bases numbered 12, after V lost 6 bases and J lost 4 bases. CDR3 protein: CASRGTGSKEGYGYTF. In DNA, the CDR3 is TGTGCCAGCAGAGGGACAGGGAGTAAAGAAGGCTATGGCTACACCTTC.

This clonotype has ten or more counts. V gene TRBV29-1 combines with J gene TRBJ2-7; D possibly corresponds to TRBD1 (6 bases). The CDR3 spans 13 residues. Germline loops: CDR1 SQVTM, CDR2 ANQGSEA. V lost 5 bases, J lost 6 bases, and 17 bases lay in between. The CDR3 sequence is CSVCAGALSEQYF. The CDR3 DNA is TGCAGCGTTTGCGCAGGGGCCCTCTCCGAGCAGTACTTC.

This clonotype showed up many times. This chain connects TRBV15 to TRBJ2-3; 11 positions agree with TRBD2. From germline, CDR1 is LNHNV and CDR2 YYDKDF (reference sequence). With 0 bases clipped from V and 3 bases from J, the junction kept 5 bases outside the gene matches. CDR3 length: 17 amino acids. The CDR3 sequence is CATSRDSSGGATDTQYF. In nucleotides, the CDR3 is TGTGCCACCAGCAGAGATAGTAGCGGGGGGGCTACAGATACGCAGTATTTT.

This chain connects TRBV20-1 to TRBJ2-7; D ambiguous. Germline V lookup: CDR1 DFQATT, CDR2 SNEGSKA (reference sequence). This CDR3 region has 13 residues. Between the trimmed V and J ends, which lost 5 bases and 0 bases, there was a span of 11 bases. CDR3 DNA sequence: TGCAGTGCTTCACACAGATTCTCCTACGAGCAGTACTTC. This gives the protein CSASHRFSYEQYF.

A few counts support this clonotype. This chain connects TRBV14 to TRBJ1-1; the match to TRBD1 covers 9 bases. Germline CDR1 is SGHDN and CDR2 is FVKESK. The CDR3 runs 14 residues. After removal of 7 bases from V and 6 bases from J, the junction contained 9 bases not matched to a gene. The CDR3 nucleotides read TGTGCCAGCAAGAAGACAGGGGGGAGGGCTGAAGCTTTCTTT. It translates to CASKKTGGRAEAFF.

There are many counts of this clonotype. The chain carries TRBV30 and TRBJ2-7; D may be TRBD2 (7 bases). This CDR3 is built from 13 residues. Germline CDR1 GTSNPN, CDR2 SVGIG (reference sequence). Trimming took 3 bases from V and 3 from J, leaving 12 bases between them. The CDR3 sequence is CAWSWGGNYEQYF. The CDR3 coding sequence is TGTGCCTGGAGCTGGGGGGGCAACTACGAGCAGTACTTC. Supplemented by reference TRBV30 and TRBJ2-7, the full variable domain reads SQTIHQWPATLVQPVGSPLSLECTVEGTSNPNLYWYRQAAGRGLQLLFYSVGIGQISSEVPQNLSASRPQDRQFILSSKKLLLSDSGFYLCAWSWGGNYEQYFGPGTRLTVT.

This clonotype was observed at least ten times. This sequence joins TRBV24-1 and TRBJ2-2; no reliable D call. Germline-derived CDR1 and CDR2 are KGHDR and SFDVKD. The CDR3 extends over 12 amino acids. V lost 5 bases and J 0 bases, leaving 0 bases between the germline ends. CDR3: CATSANTGELFF. The CDR3 coding sequence is TGTGCCACCAGTGCGAACACCGGGGAGCTGTTTTTT.

There are many counts of this clonotype. The chain carries TRBV20-1 and TRBJ2-7; a weak D match, TRBD2 (7 bases). From germline, CDR1 is DFQATT and CDR2 SNEGSKA (reference sequence). The V and J ends lost 2 bases and 0 bases respectively, with 14 bases between them. This CDR3 has 15 residues. The CDR3 nucleotides are TGCAGTGCTAGATGGGGGGGCTTAAGCTCCTACGAGCAGTACTTC. Translated, it gives CSARWGGLSSYEQYF.

This clonotype was counted many times. This chain uses TRBV12-5 with TRBJ1-5; tentatively, D is TRBD1 (5 bases). Trimming left V 0 bases short and J 5 bases short, with 11 bases between. CDR3 length equals 15 residues. Germline assignment: CDR1 LGHNT and CDR2 FRNRAP. The CDR3 nucleotides are TGTGCTAGTGGTTTGGTAATCGGGGGGGATCAGCCCCAGCATTTT. It is translated as CASGLVIGGDQPQHF.

In its sample, this clonotype was seen many times. J is TRBJ2-3 and V is TRBV7-9; a weak D match, TRBD1 (5 bases). The germline gives CDR1 SEHNR, CDR2 FQNEAQ (reference sequence). This CDR3 spans 15 amino acids. The germline V and J ends were trimmed by 1 base and 4 bases, with 12 bases remaining between them. The CDR3 is CASSLDVGRADTQYF. The CDR3 nucleotides read TGTGCCAGCAGCTTAGACGTCGGCAGGGCAGATACGCAGTATTTT. Full variable domain (missing parts from reference TRBV7-9 and TRBJ2-3): DTGVSQNPRHKITKRGQNVTFRCDPISEHNRLYWYRQTLGQGPEFLTYFQNEAQLEKSRLLSDRFSAERPKGSFSTLEIQRTEQGDSAMYLCASSLDVGRADTQYFGPGTRLTVL.